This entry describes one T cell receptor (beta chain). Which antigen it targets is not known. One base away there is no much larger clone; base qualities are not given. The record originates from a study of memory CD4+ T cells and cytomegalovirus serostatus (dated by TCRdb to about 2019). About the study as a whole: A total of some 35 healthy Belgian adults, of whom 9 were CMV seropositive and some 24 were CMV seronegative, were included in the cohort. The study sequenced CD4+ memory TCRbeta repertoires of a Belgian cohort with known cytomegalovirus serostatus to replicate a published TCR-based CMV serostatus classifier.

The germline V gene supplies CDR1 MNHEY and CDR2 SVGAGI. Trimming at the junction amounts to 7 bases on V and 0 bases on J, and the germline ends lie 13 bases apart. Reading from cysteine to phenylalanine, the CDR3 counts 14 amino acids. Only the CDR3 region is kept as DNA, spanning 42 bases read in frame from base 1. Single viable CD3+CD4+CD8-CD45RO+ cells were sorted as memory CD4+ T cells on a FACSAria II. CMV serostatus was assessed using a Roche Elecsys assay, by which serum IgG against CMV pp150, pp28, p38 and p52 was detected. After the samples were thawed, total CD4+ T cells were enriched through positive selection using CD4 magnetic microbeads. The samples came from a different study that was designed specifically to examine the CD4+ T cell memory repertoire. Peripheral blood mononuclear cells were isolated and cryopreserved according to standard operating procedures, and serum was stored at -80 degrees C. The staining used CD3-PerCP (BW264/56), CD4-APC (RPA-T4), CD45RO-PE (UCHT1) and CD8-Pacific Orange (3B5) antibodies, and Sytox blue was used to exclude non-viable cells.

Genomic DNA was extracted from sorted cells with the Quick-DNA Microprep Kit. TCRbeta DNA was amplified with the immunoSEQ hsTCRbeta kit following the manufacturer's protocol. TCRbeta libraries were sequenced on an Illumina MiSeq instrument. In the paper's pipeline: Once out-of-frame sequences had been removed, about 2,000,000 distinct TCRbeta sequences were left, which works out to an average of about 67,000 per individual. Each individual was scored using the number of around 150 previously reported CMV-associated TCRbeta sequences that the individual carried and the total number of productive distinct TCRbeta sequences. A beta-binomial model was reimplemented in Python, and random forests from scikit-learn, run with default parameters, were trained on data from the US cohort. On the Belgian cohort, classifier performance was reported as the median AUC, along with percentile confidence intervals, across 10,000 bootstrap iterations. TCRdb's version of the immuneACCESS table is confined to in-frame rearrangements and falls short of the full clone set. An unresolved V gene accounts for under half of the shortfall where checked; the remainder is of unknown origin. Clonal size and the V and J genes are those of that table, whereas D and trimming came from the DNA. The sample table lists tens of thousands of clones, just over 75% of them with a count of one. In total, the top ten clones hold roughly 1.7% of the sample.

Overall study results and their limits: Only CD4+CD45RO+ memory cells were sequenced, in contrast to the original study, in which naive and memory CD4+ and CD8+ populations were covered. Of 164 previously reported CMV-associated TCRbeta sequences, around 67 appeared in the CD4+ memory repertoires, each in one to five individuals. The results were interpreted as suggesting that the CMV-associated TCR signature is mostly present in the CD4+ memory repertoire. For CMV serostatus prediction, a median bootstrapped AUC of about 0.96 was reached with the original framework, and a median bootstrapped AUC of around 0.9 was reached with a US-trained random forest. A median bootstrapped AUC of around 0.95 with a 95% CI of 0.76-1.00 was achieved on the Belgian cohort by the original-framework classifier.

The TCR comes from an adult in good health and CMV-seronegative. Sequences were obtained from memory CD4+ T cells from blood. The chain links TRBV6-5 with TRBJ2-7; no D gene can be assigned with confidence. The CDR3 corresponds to CASKGGLSSYEQYF. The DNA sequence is TGTGCCAGCAAAGGTGGTCTGAGCTCCTACGAGCAGTACTTC.